This TCR beta chain was retrieved from a study of blood T cell repertoires in COVID-19. For the study at large: There were acute and convalescent COVID-19 samples, and they came from the United States, Italy and Spain. Sources were T cells, B-cell-depleted T cells, or PBMCs; the material itself was cDNA or gDNA.

The Seattle patients joined while their infection was active and were tracked longitudinally afterward. Original analysis: Reference gene primer amplification in the assay estimated nucleated cell counts. This table comes from immunoSEQ multiplex PCR, and its TCRdb copy is limited to in-frame clones, with some not included. Clone size and V and J calls were adopted from that table, with D and trimming inferred from the DNA. The sample has 55,000 to 65,000 clones; about 81% are singletons. Losses at the gene ends were 7 bases for V and 6 bases for J; bases not matched to a gene: 12. Germline CDR1 is MNHEY and CDR2 is SVGAGI. The CDR3 runs to 15 residues.

J is TRBJ1-2 and V is TRBV6-5, with 9 bases identical to TRBD1. The source material was peripheral blood. This TCR was sampled from a man in his 60s with COVID-19, enrolled during active disease. The CDR3 region is CASTPSRDRVDGYTF. The CDR3 region has the DNA TGTGCCAGCACTCCGTCCCGGGACAGGGTCGATGGCTACACCTTC.